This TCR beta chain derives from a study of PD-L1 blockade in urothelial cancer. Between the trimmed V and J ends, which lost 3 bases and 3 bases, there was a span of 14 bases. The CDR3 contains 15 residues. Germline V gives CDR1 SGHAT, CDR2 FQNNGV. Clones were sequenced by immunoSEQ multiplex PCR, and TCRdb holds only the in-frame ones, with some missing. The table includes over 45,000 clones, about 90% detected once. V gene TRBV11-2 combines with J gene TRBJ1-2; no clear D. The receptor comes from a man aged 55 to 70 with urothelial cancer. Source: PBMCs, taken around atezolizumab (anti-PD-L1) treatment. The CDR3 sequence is CASSFRRGFDYGYTF. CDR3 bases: TGTGCCAGCAGCTTCAGAAGAGGGTTTGACTATGGCTACACCTTC.